These 5 T cell receptor beta chains share one sample of origin, sequenced in a study of shared clonotypes between healthy human individuals. Libraries were prepared by immunoSEQ multiplex PCR; TCRdb keeps only in-frame clonotypes and omits some of them. Of 980,000 or so clones in the sample, over 75% were seen once. The sample was memory CD4+ T cells sorted from blood. The subset is: CD45RA-negative fraction. Receptor source: a young man in good health.

V and J are TRBV11-2 and TRBJ1-1, with 10 positions matching TRBD1. V lost 6 bases, J lost 5 bases, and 12 bases stayed unmatched. Germline values: CDR1 SGHAT, CDR2 FQNNGV. The CDR3 contains 16 residues. For the CDR3, the DNA is TGTGCCAGCAGATCGACAGGGGGCGGAGTTGGTACTGAAGCTTTCTTT. Its protein product is CASRSTGGGVGTEAFF.

V is TRBV6-1 and J is TRBJ2-1, with TRBD2 matching 9 bases. Germline V gene lookup returns CDR1 MNHNS and CDR2 SASEGT. This CDR3 has 15 amino acids. Unmatched junction bases numbered 6, after V lost 5 bases and J lost 4 bases. The CDR3 coding sequence is TGTGCCAGCAGTTTGAGCGGGGGGATTTACAATGAGCAGTTCTTC. Protein product: CASSLSGGIYNEQFF.

The chain combines TRBV6-1 with TRBJ1-1, with D perhaps matching TRBD1 (6 bases). CDR3 length: 15 amino acids. Germline loops: CDR1 MNHNS, CDR2 SASEGT. The ends were cut back, 8 bases at V and 2 bases at J, with 18 bases in the middle. This CDR3 reads CASATGTISNTEAFF. The CDR3 DNA sequence: TGTGCCAGCGCCACAGGGACTATATCAAACACTGAAGCTTTCTTT.

The chain carries TRBV6-1 and TRBJ2-3, with a weak D call TRBD2 (5 bases). The V gene lost 2 bases and the J gene lost 8 bases, with 11 bases spanning the gap. The CDR3 is 13 residues long. From germline, CDR1 is MNHNS and CDR2 SASEGT. The CDR3 region has the DNA TGTGCCAGCAGTGAATGGGGTCGGGGTACGCAGTATTTT. This encodes CASSEWGRGTQYF.

This clone has more than one count but fewer than ten. The J gene is TRBJ1-2, the V gene TRBV6-5; D ambiguous. V was clipped by 2 bases and J by 5 bases, with 18 bases between them. Looked up from germline, CDR1 is MNHEY and CDR2 is SVGAGI. The length of the CDR3 is 16 residues. As DNA, the CDR3 is TGTGCCAGCAGTTACGGCCGGGCGGCGGCCGTTTATGGCTACACCTTC. Translation gives CASSYGRAAAVYGYTF.